Listed below are T cell receptor beta chains from one sample, sequenced in a study of T-cell reconstitution after alpha-beta-depleted transplantation in children. TCRdb reanalysed the PCR reads using MiXCR and keeps one entry per CDR3 protein. This sample has hundreds of thousands of distinct CDR3 sequences, with under 9.5% found just once. This specimen was PBMCs, mostly from graft donor cells, taken 180 days after TCRalphabeta/CD19-depleted stem cell transplant. All receptors come from a male patient younger than 18 who had a stem cell transplant for acute lymphoblastic leukemia, so the T cells may come from the graft donor. Each CDR3 is given with its conserved first and last residue. A D gene is named only where the DNA matches it firmly. Size is stated for part of the rows, as once, few or many counts, or as a class when the clone is expanded.

v_call	j_call	clone_size	d_call	cdr3_aa	cdr3_nt
TRBV20-1	TRBJ2-1	many	NA	CSARTRKSNGFNEQFF	TGCAGTGCTAGAACACGGAAATCCAATGGGTTCAATGAGCAGTTCTTC
TRBV7-6	TRBJ2-6	NA	TRBD2	CASSLRSGGGTAGANVLTF	TGTGCCAGCAGCCTCCGGAGTGGCGGGGGTACGGCTGGGGCCAACGTCCTGACTTTC
TRBV29-1	TRBJ1-4	many	TRBD1	CSGRDRTYEKLFF	TGCAGCGGTCGGGACAGGACGTATGAAAAACTGTTTTTT
TRBV5-1	TRBJ2-7	many	NA	CASNSYEQYF	TGCGCCAGCAACTCCTACGAGCAGTACTTC
TRBV25-1	TRBJ2-1	few	NA	CASSSTGSGSYNEQFF	TGTGCCAGCAGCTCTACAGGGTCCGGCTCCTACAATGAGCAGTTCTTC
TRBV12-3/TRBV12-4	TRBJ2-1	many	NA	CAIRGNNEQFF	TGTGCCATTCGGGGCAACAATGAGCAGTTCTTC
TRBV12-3/TRBV12-4	TRBJ1-6	many	NA	CASSLKRTNSPLHF	TGTGCCAGCAGTTTAAAAAGGACCAACTCACCCCTCCACTTT
TRBV12-3/TRBV12-4	TRBJ1-1	many	NA	CASHGRRNPFF	TGTGCCAGCCACGGACGGCGGAACCCCTTCTTT
TRBV12-3/TRBV12-4	TRBJ2-5	many	TRBD1	CASSLFQGAETQYF	TGTGCCAGCAGTTTATTTCAGGGGGCGGAGACCCAGTACTTC
TRBV10-3	TRBJ1-3	many	NA	CAISGQTGNTIYF	TGTGCCATCAGCGGACAGACTGGAAACACCATATATTTT
TRBV20-1	TRBJ2-7	many	NA	CSARDRRGTYEQYF	TGCAGTGCTAGAGATCGGCGGGGCACCTACGAGCAGTACTTC
TRBV4-2	TRBJ2-1	many	NA	CASSQAGTSYNEQFF	TGTGCCAGCAGCCAAGCCGGGACTTCGTACAATGAGCAGTTCTTC
TRBV6-2/TRBV6-3	TRBJ1-5	few	NA	CASSYIRHNQPQHF	TGTGCCAGCAGCTACATTAGGCACAATCAGCCCCAGCATTTT
TRBV5-1	TRBJ2-2	many	TRBD1	CASSLGQGAHTGELFF	TGCGCCAGCAGCTTGGGACAGGGGGCGCACACCGGGGAGCTGTTTTTT
TRBV5-1	TRBJ2-5	many	NA	CASSLEGEETQYF	TGCGCCAGCAGCTTGGAAGGGGAAGAGACCCAGTACTTC
TRBV7-7	TRBJ1-4	many	NA	CASSLPGRGNEKLFF	TGTGCCAGCAGCTTACCCGGACGGGGAAATGAAAAACTGTTTTTT
TRBV20-1	TRBJ2-5	NA	NA	CSARYGAQETQYF	TGCAGTGCTAGATACGGGGCCCAAGAGACCCAGTACTTC
TRBV18	TRBJ1-1	many	TRBD1	CASSPGQDTEAFF	TGTGCCAGCTCACCCGGACAGGACACTGAAGCTTTCTTT
TRBV2	TRBJ2-3	many	NA	CASSDGQILTDTQYF	TGTGCCAGCAGTGACGGCCAGATTCTCACAGATACGCAGTATTTT
TRBV7-8	TRBJ2-4	many	TRBD1	CASSLGRTGVNIQYF	TGTGCCAGCAGCTTAGGGAGGACAGGGGTGAACATTCAGTACTTC
TRBV25-1	TRBJ2-1	many	TRBD1	CASSWTGRNEQFF	TGTGCCAGCTCCTGGACAGGGAGGAATGAGCAGTTCTTC
TRBV27	TRBJ1-1	many	TRBD1	CASRGQGRMNTEAFF	TGTGCCAGCCGGGGACAGGGTCGTATGAACACTGAAGCTTTCTTT
TRBV5-6	TRBJ2-7	NA	TRBD1	CAIGPSGTGAYEQYF	TGTGCCATCGGCCCCTCCGGGACAGGGGCCTACGAGCAGTACTTC
TRBV7-9	TRBJ1-2	many	TRBD1	CASSLEWDREGYTF	TGTGCCAGCAGCTTAGAGTGGGACAGGGAAGGCTACACCTTC
TRBV4-2	TRBJ2-3	many	NA	CASSPLGSSADTQYF	TGTGCCAGCAGCCCACTCGGGAGCAGCGCAGATACGCAGTATTTT
TRBV4-2	TRBJ2-1	many	TRBD2	CASSQDPSGYNEQFF	TGTGCCAGCAGCCAAGACCCTAGCGGCTACAATGAGCAGTTCTTC
TRBV10-3	TRBJ2-1	many	TRBD2	CAISSAGGSYNEQFF	TGTGCCATCAGTTCAGCGGGGGGGTCCTACAATGAGCAGTTCTTC
TRBV5-1	TRBJ2-2	many	TRBD2	CASSPLAVHTGELFF	TGCGCCAGCAGTCCTCTAGCGGTCCACACCGGGGAGCTGTTTTTT
TRBV28	TRBJ2-5	many	NA	CASSYSAGSLQETQYF	TGTGCCAGCAGTTACTCAGCGGGCAGTCTCCAAGAGACCCAGTACTTC
TRBV9	TRBJ1-1	NA	NA	CASSVGQHTEAFF	TGTGCCAGCAGCGTAGGACAGCACACTGAAGCTTTCTTT
TRBV20-1	TRBJ2-1	many	TRBD2	CSGLAIPLAGGEQFF	TGCAGTGGATTAGCAATCCCTCTAGCGGGGGGTGAGCAGTTCTTC
TRBV7-5	TRBJ1-4	NA	NA	CISVPEALRLRATNEKLFF	NA
TRBV5-1	TRBJ1-2	many	NA	CASSRKTFGYGYTF	TGCGCCAGCAGCCGAAAGACCTTTGGCTATGGCTACACCTTC
TRBV5-1	TRBJ2-7	many	TRBD2	CASSLVGGGASYEQYF	TGCGCCAGCAGCTTGGTTGGCGGGGGGGCCTCCTACGAGCAGTACTTC
TRBV7-2	TRBJ1-2	few	TRBD1	CASSSRGGINYGYTF	TGTGCCAGCAGCTCCAGGGGGGGGATCAACTATGGCTACACCTTC
TRBV6-2/TRBV6-3	TRBJ1-5	many	NA	CASTESRTDNQPQHF	TGTGCCAGCACGGAGTCTAGAACGGATAATCAGCCCCAGCATTTT
TRBV5-5	TRBJ2-7	many	TRBD2	CASSLARMGLAGTYEQYF	TGTGCCAGCAGCTTGGCACGGATGGGACTAGCGGGTACCTACGAGCAGTACTTC
TRBV9	TRBJ2-7	many	NA	CASSVDFGSSYEQYF	TGTGCCAGCAGCGTAGACTTCGGCAGCTCCTACGAGCAGTACTTC
TRBV20-1	TRBJ1-6	many	NA	CSARGGQGTSPLHF	TGCAGTGCTAGAGGTGGGCAGGGGACTTCACCCCTCCACTTT
TRBV5-1	TRBJ2-1	many	NA	CASSFKGLTYNEQFF	TGCGCCAGCAGCTTTAAGGGACTGACCTACAATGAGCAGTTCTTC
TRBV5-1	TRBJ2-3	many	TRBD2	CASSFWSGGASNTDTQYF	TGCGCCAGCAGCTTTTGGAGCGGGGGGGCATCCAACACAGATACGCAGTATTTT
TRBV4-2	TRBJ2-2	many	TRBD2	CASSQDRLAGLGGELFF	TGTGCCAGCAGCCAAGATAGACTAGCGGGCTTAGGCGGGGAGCTGTTTTTT
TRBV14	TRBJ1-1	many	NA	CASSTNMNTEAFF	TGTGCCAGCAGCACCAACATGAACACTGAAGCTTTCTTT
TRBV25-1	TRBJ2-7	many	NA	CASTGPLTYEQYF	TGTGCCAGCACCGGCCCCTTGACCTACGAGCAGTACTTC
TRBV7-9	TRBJ2-7	many	NA	CASSPEANNEQYF	TGTGCCAGCAGCCCAGAGGCAAACAACGAGCAGTACTTC
TRBV7-2	TRBJ1-1	many	NA	CASSTATNTEAFF	TGTGCCAGCAGCACGGCCACTAACACTGAAGCTTTCTTT
TRBV6-1	TRBJ2-7	many	TRBD1	CASSMLPGQAYEQYF	TGTGCCAGCAGTATGCTCCCGGGACAGGCCTACGAGCAGTACTTC
TRBV16	TRBJ1-2	many	TRBD1	CASSQFGTDYYGYTF	TGTGCCAGCAGCCAATTCGGGACAGATTATTATGGCTACACCTTC
TRBV12-3/TRBV12-4	TRBJ2-2	many	NA	CATSETDDTGELFF	TGTGCCACAAGCGAAACGGACGACACCGGGGAGCTGTTTTTT
TRBV7-9	TRBJ1-6	many	NA	CASSLDVGSGGRSPLHF	TGTGCCAGCAGCTTAGATGTTGGTAGCGGGGGGCGGTCACCCCTCCACTTT